The 10 T cell receptor beta chains below come from one sample, sequenced in a study of blood T cell repertoires in COVID-19. Sequencing was performed with immunoSEQ multiplex PCR; in TCRdb, only in-frame clones are kept and a portion is missing. The sample lists under 250,000 clones, roughly 85% occurring once. The sequencing input was PBMCs or T cells enriched from blood (not recorded which). The receptor source for this set is a woman aged 45 to 65 with acute COVID-19.

The chain carries TRBV7-9 and TRBJ1-3; unclear D gene. Germline assignment: CDR1 SEHNR and CDR2 FQNEAQ (reference sequence). Trimming took 3 bases from V and 5 from J, leaving 5 bases between them. This CDR3 contains 12 residues. The CDR3 region has the DNA TGTGCCAGCAGCTTGGAGAGAAACACCATATATTTT. It yields the protein CASSLERNTIYF.

The chain employs TRBV6-5 and TRBJ1-2, with D tentatively TRBD1 (6 bases). V lost 2 bases to trimming and J lost 2 bases, with 15 bases between them. This CDR3 spans 16 amino acids. Germline CDR1 is MNHEY and CDR2 is SVGAGI. CDR3 in amino acids: CASSYVSLDRNYGYTF. The CDR3 DNA follows: TGTGCCAGCAGTTACGTTAGCCTGGACAGAAACTATGGCTACACCTTC.

In this sample, this clone turned up a few times. This chain connects TRBV3-1 (or the pseudogene TRBV3-2) to TRBJ2-2; D is unclear. The CDR3 runs 12 residues. V lost 4 bases and J 5 bases, leaving 5 bases between the germline ends. Per the germline V gene, CDR1 is LGHDT and CDR2 is YNNKEL (reference sequence). The CDR3 protein is CASSLQTGELFF. The CDR3 DNA sequence: TGTGCCAGCAGCCTCCAAACCGGGGAGCTGTTTTTT.

Turning to this clone: Other DNA sequences in this specimen translate into the identical CDR3. V usage is TRBV10-3 and J usage is TRBJ1-2; weak D call: TRBD1 (5 bases). The V gene's germline CDR1 is ENHRY and CDR2 SYGVKD. The CDR3 consists of 13 residues. V was trimmed by 2 bases and J by 4 bases, leaving 8 bases between them. CDR3 region: CAISEGQGYGYTF. CDR3 DNA sequence: TGTGCCATCAGTGAGGGGCAGGGCTATGGCTACACCTTC.

The chain couples TRBV6-5 to TRBJ1-5, with a tentative D call TRBD1 (6 bases). Trimming removed 6 bases at V and 2 bases at J, with 14 bases between. CDR3 size: 15 residues. Germline CDR1 MNHEY, CDR2 SVGAGI. The CDR3 DNA reads as TGTGCCAGCAGCCCCGGACAGTGGGGCAATCAGCCCCAGCATTTT. It specifies CASSPGQWGNQPQHF.

The V call is TRBV2, the J call TRBJ2-3, with unresolved D. Per germline, CDR1 SNHLY and CDR2 FYNNEI. CDR3 length equals 12 residues. The V end lost 7 bases, the J end lost 4 bases, and 9 bases lay between the germline ends. CDR3 loop: CASTPLSDTQYF. Written as DNA, the CDR3 is TGTGCCAGCACCCCTCTATCAGATACGCAGTATTTT.

V usage is TRBV9 and J usage is TRBJ2-7; D possibly corresponds to TRBD1 (6 bases). The V gene lost 0 bases and the J gene lost 3 bases, with 13 bases spanning the gap. The CDR3 length is 15 residues. Germline-derived CDR1 and CDR2 are SGDLS and YYNGEE. DNA for the CDR3: TGTGCCAGCAGCGTAGGGGGGCGGGCAGGCTACGAGCAGTACTTC. Translation gives CASSVGGRAGYEQYF.

In its sample, this clone was seen once. The rearrangement links TRBV7-8 to TRBJ2-1; TRBD2 matches 10 bases. V shed 5 bases, J shed 6 bases, and the junction held 7 bases outside the gene matches. The CDR3 is 15 residues long. Per germline, CDR1 SGHVS and CDR2 FQNEAQ. The CDR3 region is CASSRERGGLNEQFF. As DNA, the CDR3 is TGTGCCAGCAGCCGAGAGCGGGGGGGCCTCAATGAGCAGTTCTTC.

V gene TRBV19 combines with J gene TRBJ1-3; 7 bases align to TRBD1. Germline V gives CDR1 LNHDA, CDR2 SQIVND (reference sequence). The CDR3 sequence is 17 residues long. With V trimmed by 6 bases and J by 2 bases, 13 bases remained unmatched. As DNA, the CDR3 is TGTGCCAGTAGAACATACACAGGGGCGTCGGCTGGAAACACCATATATTTT. It codes for CASRTYTGASAGNTIYF.

V gene TRBV27 combines with J gene TRBJ2-7, with D possibly being TRBD2 (7 bases). This CDR3 comprises 15 residues. V was trimmed by 0 bases and J by 5 bases, leaving 14 bases between them. Per the germline V gene, CDR1 is MNHEY and CDR2 is SMNVEV (reference sequence). The CDR3 loop is CASSLSPRGGNEQYF. The CDR3, as DNA: TGTGCCAGCAGTTTATCTCCCAGGGGAGGGAACGAGCAGTACTTC.